The 5 T cell receptor beta chains in this list originate from one sample, sequenced in a study of post-analysis software for immune sequencing data. The library was made from cDNA and included unique molecular identifiers. TCRdb redid the calling of the PCR reads with MiXCR, one entry per CDR3 protein. The repertoire holds under 200,000 distinct CDR3 sequences, with about 36% as singletons. This specimen was blood, taken after autologous hematopoietic stem cell transplantation. Every receptor here comes from a girl aged 5 to 17 with multiple sclerosis.

CDR3 residues: CASSLRTPFSQETQYF. In DNA form, the CDR3 reads TGTGCCAGCAGCTTACGGACACCTTTTTCACAAGAGACCCAGTACTTC. The gene calls are TRBV7-9 and TRBJ2-5; tentatively, D is TRBD1 (5 bases). Trimming shortened V by 2 bases and J by 2 bases, and 15 bases separated the two germline ends. From germline, CDR1 is SEHNR and CDR2 FQNEAQ (reference sequence). The CDR3 has 16 amino acids.

The J gene is TRBJ2-4, the V gene TRBV20-1, with D maybe TRBD2 (7 bases). This CDR3 has 14 residues. V dropped 6 bases and J dropped 9 bases, with 21 bases sitting between them. In germline, CDR1 is DFQATT, CDR2 SNEGSKA (reference sequence). The CDR3 nucleotides read TGCAGTGCCAGCCCCTCGGGGGGCGCGATCATTCAGTACTTC. It specifies CSASPSGGAIIQYF.

This chain connects TRBV6-1 to TRBJ2-2; maybe TRBD2 (6 bases). In germline, CDR1 is MNHNS, CDR2 SASEGT. The CDR3 consists of 14 residues. V dropped 6 bases and J dropped 1 base, with 9 bases sitting between them. The CDR3 region is CASRTSGNTGELFF. CDR3 bases: TGTGCCAGCAGGACTAGTGGGAACACCGGGGAGCTGTTTTTT.

This clonotype showed up many times. The V call is TRBV3-1, the J call TRBJ2-1; 8 bases are a match to TRBD2. Per the germline V gene, CDR1 is LGHDT and CDR2 is YNNKEL (reference sequence). Germline trimming cut 3 bases from V and 7 bases from J; bases unmatched to any gene: 8. This CDR3 has 15 amino acids. The CDR3 spells CASSHSAGDVNEQFF. The CDR3 DNA reads as TGTGCCAGCAGCCATTCAGCGGGAGATGTAAATGAGCAGTTCTTC.

This clonotype appeared a few times. The V gene is TRBV11-2, the J gene TRBJ2-3; 9 nucleotides align to TRBD2. This CDR3 has 16 residues. Losses at the gene ends were 0 bases for V and 1 base for J; bases not matched to a gene: 2. The germline gives CDR1 SGHAT, CDR2 FQNNGV. In DNA form, the CDR3 reads TGTGCCAGCAGCTTAGAGGCGGGAGGGGGCACAGATACGCAGTATTTT. Residues: CASSLEAGGGTDTQYF.